This T cell receptor beta chain was captured in a study of blood T cell repertoires in COVID-19. Measured with immunoSEQ multiplex PCR; TCRdb has only the in-frame clones, and not every one. The table records 250,000 to 300,000 clones, roughly 93% of them present only once. Enrollees, 18 to 89 years old, lived in about two dozen US areas. The CDR3 has 19 amino acids. V gave up 2 bases and J gave up 0 bases, with 23 bases separating them. The germline V gene encodes CDR1 SGHAT and CDR2 FQNNGV. The chain is built from TRBV11-2 and TRBJ2-7, with D maybe TRBD1 (5 bases). Sequenced input: PBMCs or T cells enriched from blood (not recorded which). This sequence originates from a woman aged 40 to 50 with acute COVID-19. CDR3 sequence (DNA): TGTGCCAGCAGCTTACTCCGGGTCAATATTAAAGGGGCCTCCTACGAGCAGTACTTC. Its protein product is CASSLLRVNIKGASYEQYF.